This TCR beta chain stems from a study of OX40 agonist ivuxolimab in advanced cancers. Regarding the study in general: Ivuxolimab, which targeted the costimulatory receptor OX40 (CD134), was an agonistic, fully human IgG2 monoclonal antibody. The purpose of peripheral TCRbeta sequencing was to test whether ivuxolimab changed TCR sequence diversity and led to clonal T-cell expansion. Patients were allowed to have had prior anti-PD-1, anti-PD-L1 or anti-CTLA-4 therapy, and about 40% of the dose-escalation patients had been treated with checkpoint inhibitors. Of the approximately 54 dose-escalation patients, hepatocellular carcinoma was present in some 19, melanoma in around 15, renal cell carcinoma in 9 and head and neck cancer in 9. Partial responses were achieved by three dose-escalation patients, of whom one had hepatocellular carcinoma and two had cutaneous melanoma. A male proportion of about 79% and a mean age of roughly 55 years, ranging from roughly 23 to 85, were recorded for the dose-escalation cohort. Intravenous ivuxolimab was administered to patients every 2 weeks at six dose levels: 0.01, 0.1, 0.3, 1.5, 3 and 10 mg/kg. The paper covers the monotherapy dose-escalation part of the phase I ivuxolimab trial, which included N = 52 patients. Summary of the overall study and its limitations: Low levels of normalized T-cell clonal expansion were also seen in some patients who did not respond. In the 0.1-3.0 mg/kg groups, partial responders were among the patients with the lowest normalized peripheral clonal expansion, particularly in CD8+ T cells. After ivuxolimab, expanded clones were on average more numerous among CD8+ T cells than among CD4+ T cells. At doses of 0.1 to 3.0 mg/kg, clonal expansion of both CD4+ and CD8+ T cells in blood was seen between baseline and week 6. The antigen specificity of the clonally expanded peripheral T cells was not determined.

A distance of 12 bases separates the germline ends of V and J, which lose 0 bases and 3 bases respectively. The germline V gene encodes CDR1 SGDLS and CDR2 YYNGEE. The CDR3 starts with the cysteine, ends with the phenylalanine, and has 15 residues. Of all the DNA, just the CDR3 is kept, 45 bases in frame from base 1. Concerning this clone: What antigen it recognizes has not been identified. No base quality values were provided; no much bigger clone lies one nucleotide off.

To sequence the TCRbeta CDR3 region, genomic DNA was isolated from the sorted cells. The immunoSEQ Assay was used for sequencing of TCRbeta CDR3 regions. TCRdb mirrors the immuneACCESS table, restricted to in-frame sequences. Some clones are absent from its copies; in checked studies, under half trace to an unresolved V gene, and the reason for the others is unknown. The sample has over 75,000 clones on record, roughly 90% of them singletons. The biggest ten clones account for 1% to 1.3% of the sample. The trial excluded patients who had a history of autoimmune disease or who were on systemic immunosuppression. Peripheral blood for TCR sequencing was drawn from every dose cohort at baseline, at cycle 4 day 1 and at cycle 7 day 1. The samples were drawn from a first-in-human, open-label, multicenter phase I dose-escalation trial of ivuxolimab. Adults with locally advanced or metastatic melanoma, renal cell, hepatocellular, or head and neck squamous cell carcinoma were enrolled in the trial. Before TCR sequencing, CD4+ T cells and CD8+ T cells were sorted from peripheral blood as separate populations.

The clonotype comes from an adult with an advanced solid tumor such as melanoma, head and neck, liver or kidney cancer. The chain employs TRBV9 and TRBJ2-5, with the D gene tentatively TRBD1 or TRBD2, based on 5 matching bases in each. The material sequenced was CD4+ or CD8+ T cells sorted from blood, taken in a trial of the OX40 agonist ivuxolimab. The DNA reads TGTGCCAGCAGCGTAGGGGACCTGCTTGAAGAGACCCAGTACTTC. It translates to CASSVGDLLEETQYF.